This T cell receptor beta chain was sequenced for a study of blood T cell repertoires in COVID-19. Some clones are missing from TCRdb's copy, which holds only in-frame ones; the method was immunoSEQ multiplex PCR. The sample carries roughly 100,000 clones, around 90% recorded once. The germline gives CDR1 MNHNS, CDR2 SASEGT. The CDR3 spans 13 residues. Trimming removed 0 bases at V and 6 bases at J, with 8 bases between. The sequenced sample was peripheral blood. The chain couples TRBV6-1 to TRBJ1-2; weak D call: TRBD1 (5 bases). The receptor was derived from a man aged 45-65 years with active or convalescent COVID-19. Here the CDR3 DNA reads TGTGCCAGCAGTGAAGCGGGCAGGGATGGCTACACCTTC. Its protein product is CASSEAGRDGYTF.